This TCR beta chain was obtained from a study of T cells in Graves' hyperthyroidism and ophthalmopathy. These patients, aged 18 to 65, had recently diagnosed hyperthyroidism lasting under 2 months. The source of the PBMCs was over 8.5 ml of fresh peripheral blood. This clonotype was recorded at least ten times. RNA transcripts were the template for amplifying TCR beta CDR3 regions. First-round RT-PCR of the TCR CDR3 relied on the HTBI primer set. MiXCR, applied by TCRdb to the multiplex PCR reads, yields one record per CDR3 protein. The data hold under 750,000 distinct CDR3 sequences, with around a sixth observed a single time. The receptor was derived from a woman aged 45-59 years with Graves' hyperthyroidism that later progressed to Graves' ophthalmopathy. The sequenced material came from blood.

The DNA for the CDR3 is TGTGCCAGCCAGGGTATTTCTAACTATGGCTACACCTTC. This translates into CASQGISNYGYTF. The rearrangement links TRBV11-2 to TRBJ1-2, with D tentatively TRBD1 (5 bases). Germline lookup yields CDR1 SGHAT and CDR2 FQNNGV. This CDR3 contains 13 residues. Trimming removed 8 bases at V and 0 bases at J, with 10 bases between. Drawing the rest from reference TRBV11-2 and TRBJ1-2, the complete variable domain is EAGVAQSPRYKIIEKRQSVAFWCNPISGHATLYWYQQILGQGPKLLIQFQNNGVVDDSQLPKDRFSAERLKGVDSTLKIQPAKLEDSAVYLCASQGISNYGYTFGSGTRLTVV.